The clone carrying this T cell receptor beta chain was seen just once. This entry belongs to a study of shared clonotypes between healthy human individuals. Study context: A few men and two women, aged 18 to 49, were donors. Donors had three CD4 naive, three CD4 memory, two CD8 naive and one CD8 memory plate apiece.

CD8 cells regarded as naive lacked CD45RO, were positively chosen for CCR7, and omitted terminally differentiated effector memory CD45RA+ cells. The trim removed 1 base at V and 4 bases at J, leaving 9 bases unmatched. Germline-derived CDR1 and CDR2 are LGHNA and YSLEER. This CDR3 comprises 16 residues. Every subset had its genomic DNA shared out evenly among several immunoSEQ plates. Generated by immunoSEQ multiplex PCR, the TCRdb table keeps only in-frame clones and is missing some. Of some 2,000,000 clones detected, about 95% appear once; the ten largest clones hold around 1.1%. V and J are TRBV4-3 and TRBJ1-2; 7 bases line up with TRBD1. Sequenced sample: naive CD8+ T cells sorted from blood. The receptor's source is a young man in good health. This CDR3 reads CASSQGGQSIIYGYTF. In DNA form, the CDR3 reads TGCGCCAGCAGCCAAGGGGGACAGAGTATAATCTATGGCTACACCTTC.